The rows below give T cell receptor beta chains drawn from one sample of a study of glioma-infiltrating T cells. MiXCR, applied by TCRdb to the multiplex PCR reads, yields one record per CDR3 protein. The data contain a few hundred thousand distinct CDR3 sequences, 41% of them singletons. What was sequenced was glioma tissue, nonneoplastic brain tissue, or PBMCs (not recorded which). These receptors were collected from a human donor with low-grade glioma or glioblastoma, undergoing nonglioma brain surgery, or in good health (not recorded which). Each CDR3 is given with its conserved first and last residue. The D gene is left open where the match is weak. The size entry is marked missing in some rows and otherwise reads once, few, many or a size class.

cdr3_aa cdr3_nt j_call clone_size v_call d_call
CATSPIYSRIQYF TGTGCCACCTCCCCGATTTACTCTCGGATCCAGTACTTC TRBJ2-7 . TRBV25-1 .
CASSKYQGAVTEAFF TGTGCCAGCAGCAAATATCAGGGGGCGGTCACTGAAGCTTTCTTT TRBJ1-1 few TRBV7-9 TRBD1
CSASTGSSYNEQFF TGCAGTGCTTCTACAGGGTCCTCCTACAATGAGCAGTTCTTC TRBJ2-1 few TRBV20-1 .
CASSEGAGWDEQFF TGTGCCAGCAGTGAAGGGGCAGGGTGGGATGAGCAGTTCTTC TRBJ2-1 . TRBV6-1 .
CASTSGRARYEQYF TGTGCCAGCACTAGCGGGAGGGCCAGATACGAGCAGTACTTC TRBJ2-7 once TRBV6-4 TRBD2
CASSKTGGLNTEAFF TGTGCCAGTAGTAAAACAGGGGGACTGAACACTGAAGCTTTCTTT TRBJ1-1 few TRBV19 TRBD1
CSARKTGWSYNEQFF TGCAGTGCTAGGAAGACGGGATGGAGCTACAATGAGCAGTTCTTC TRBJ2-1 . TRBV20-1 .
CASSPGLAGVSEQYF TGTGCCAGCAGCCCAGGACTAGCGGGAGTGAGTGAGCAGTACTTC TRBJ2-7 . TRBV7-3 TRBD2
CASSLGPAAQYF TGTGCCAGCAGTTTAGGCCCGGCGGCCCAGTACTTC TRBJ2-7 . TRBV12-3/TRBV12-4 .
CASSLEVHLGAEFF TGTGCCAGCAGCTTAGAGGTCCATCTCGGAGCGGAGTTCTTC TRBJ2-1 . TRBV6-9 .
CASSTYRGGGYEQYF TGTGCCAGCAGCACCTACAGGGGGGGTGGCTACGAGCAGTACTTC TRBJ2-7 . TRBV11-2 .
CASSPTSDITDTQYF TGCGCCAGCAGCCCGACTAGCGATATCACAGATACGCAGTATTTT TRBJ2-3 few TRBV4-1 TRBD2
CASSLSGPHHPYEQYF TGTGCCAGCAGTTTATCCGGGCCCCATCACCCCTACGAGCAGTACTTC TRBJ2-7 few TRBV28 .
CASSLAMDRGETQYF TGTGCCAGCTCCTTGGCTATGGACCGAGGGGAGACACAGTACTTC TRBJ2-5 once TRBV28 .
CASSSLGYQGKTQYF TGTGCCAGCTCCTCGTTGGGCTATCAGGGGAAGACCCAGTACTTC TRBJ2-5 . TRBV6-1 .
CASSPIPGQVHYERYF TGTGCCAGCAGTCCCATCCCGGGACAGGTACACTACGAGCGGTACTTC TRBJ2-7 . TRBV28 TRBD1
CASSPGDYYVGNTIYF TGTGCCAGCAGCCCTGGGGACTACTATGTCGGAAACACCATATATTTT TRBJ1-3 . TRBV14 .